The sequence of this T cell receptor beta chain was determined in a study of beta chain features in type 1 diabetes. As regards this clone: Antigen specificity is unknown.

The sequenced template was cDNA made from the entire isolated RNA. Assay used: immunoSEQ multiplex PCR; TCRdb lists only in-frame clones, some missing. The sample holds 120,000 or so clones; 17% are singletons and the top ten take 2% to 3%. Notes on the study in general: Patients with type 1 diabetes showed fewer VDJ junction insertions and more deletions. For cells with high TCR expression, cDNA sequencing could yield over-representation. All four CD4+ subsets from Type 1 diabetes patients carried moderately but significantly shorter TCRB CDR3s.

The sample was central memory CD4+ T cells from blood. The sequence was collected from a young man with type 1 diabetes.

The CDR3 DNA reads TGTGCCTGGAGAATACGACAGCGTAATGAAAAACTGTTTTTT. Protein sequence: CAWRIRQRNEKLFF. The rearrangement uses TRBV30 and TRBJ1-4, with a weak D call TRBD1 (5 bases). The germline CDR1 and CDR2 sequences are GTSNPN and SVGIG (reference sequence). This CDR3 is built from 14 residues. The ends were cut back, 3 bases at V and 4 bases at J, with 12 bases in the middle.